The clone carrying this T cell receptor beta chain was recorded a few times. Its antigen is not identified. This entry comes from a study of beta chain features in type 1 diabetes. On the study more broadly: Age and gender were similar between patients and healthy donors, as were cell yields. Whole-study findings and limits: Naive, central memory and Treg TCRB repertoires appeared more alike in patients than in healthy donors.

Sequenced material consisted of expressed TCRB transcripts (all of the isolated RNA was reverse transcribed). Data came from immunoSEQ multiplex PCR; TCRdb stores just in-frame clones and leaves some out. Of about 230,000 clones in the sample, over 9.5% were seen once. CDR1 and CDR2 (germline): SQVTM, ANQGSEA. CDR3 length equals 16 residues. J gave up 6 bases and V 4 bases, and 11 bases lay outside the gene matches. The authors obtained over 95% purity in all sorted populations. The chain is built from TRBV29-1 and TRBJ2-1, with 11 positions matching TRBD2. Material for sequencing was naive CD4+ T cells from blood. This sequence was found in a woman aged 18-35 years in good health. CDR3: CSVGGTSGNPGNEQFF. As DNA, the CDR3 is TGCAGCGTTGGGGGGACTAGCGGAAACCCGGGCAATGAGCAGTTCTTC.